A single T cell receptor beta chain is shown here with its context. The data stem from a study of T-cell reconstitution after alpha-beta-depleted transplantation in children. The library targeted TCRbeta and was prepared with unique molecular identifiers. MiXCR, applied by TCRdb to the PCR reads, yields one record per CDR3 protein. This table holds approximately 200,000 distinct CDR3 sequences, about 14% found once. Germline V gives CDR1 SGHAT, CDR2 FQNNGV. Between the trimmed V and J ends, which lost 1 base and 5 bases, there was a span of 8 bases. The CDR3 is 14 residues long. The TCR originated in a human donor who donated a stem cell graft to a child with acute lymphoblastic leukemia. The chain uses TRBV11-2 and TRBJ2-2; D not resolved. Sample: PBMCs from the stem cell graft donor, taken from the stem cell graft. The CDR3 nucleotides read TGTGCCAGCAGCTTAGGAAGTGGGACCGGGGAGCTGTTTTTT. Translation gives CASSLGSGTGELFF. Full variable domain (rest looked up from reference TRBV11-2 and TRBJ2-2): EAGVAQSPRYKIIEKRQSVAFWCNPISGHATLYWYQQILGQGPKLLIQFQNNGVVDDSQLPKDRFSAERLKGVDSTLKIQPAKLEDSAVYLCASSLGSGTGELFFGEGSRLTVL.